This entry lists 21 T cell receptor beta chains sequenced from one sample in a study of radiation and T cells in renal cell carcinoma. TCRdb's copy holds only in-frame clones and misses some; the assay was immunoSEQ multiplex PCR. The sample records tens of thousands of clones, around three quarters being singletons. Specified time point: blood 2 weeks post-SBRT. Treatment indicated: 15 Gy SBRT to primary tumor, nephrectomy 4 weeks later. This specimen was blood, taken from a patient whose treatment included radiotherapy and nephrectomy. Receptors originate from a woman in her 70s with renal cell carcinoma.

The genes are TRBV10-3 and TRBJ2-7; TRBD2 matches 10 bases. The CDR3 sequence is 13 residues long. Germline values: CDR1 ENHRY, CDR2 SYGVKD. V lost 6 bases, J lost 6 bases, and 5 bases stayed unmatched. CDR3 sequence reads: CAISVLAGVEQYF. The CDR3, as DNA: TGTGCCATCAGCGTCCTAGCGGGAGTCGAGCAGTACTTC.

The DNA of the CDR3 is TGTGCCAGCCTTGGGGTACGCACAGAGGCGCAGTATTTT. It yields the protein CASLGVRTEAQYF. The rearrangement joins TRBV2 to TRBJ2-3; D uncertain. The CDR3 consists of 13 residues. Deletions cut 8 bases from V and 10 bases from J, with 19 bases between. CDR1 is SNHLY and CDR2 is FYNNEI in the germline V gene.

The rearrangement links TRBV27 to TRBJ1-1; TRBD1 aligns across 9 bases. CDR1 and CDR2 from the germline V gene are MNHEY and SMNVEV (reference sequence). This CDR3 has 16 residues. V was pared by 6 bases and J by 1 base, with 9 bases of the junction left unmatched. The CDR3 nucleotides are TGTGCCAGCAGCCGCGACAGGGGGTATCAGAACACTGAAGCTTTCTTT. Amino acids: CASSRDRGYQNTEAFF.

The rearrangement links TRBV19 to TRBJ2-7; D possibly corresponds to TRBD1 (6 bases). The V and J ends lost 3 bases and 2 bases respectively, with 14 bases between them. CDR3 length: 15 amino acids. CDR1 and CDR2 (germline): LNHDA, SQIVND (reference sequence). CDR3 in DNA: TGTGCCAGTAGTATGGCCGGGACACAAGCCTACGAGCAGTACTTC. Translated, it gives CASSMAGTQAYEQYF.

The chain uses TRBV10-1 and TRBJ2-2; D gene unclear. There are 12 residues in the CDR3. The V gene lost 5 bases and the J gene lost 4 bases, with 5 bases spanning the gap. Germline CDR1 WNHNN, CDR2 SYGVQD (reference sequence). DNA for the CDR3: TGCGCCAGCAGTTTGGGCACCGGGGAGCTGTTTTTT. Translation: CASSLGTGELFF.

This clone was found a few times. The CDR3 DNA is TGCAGTGCTGACTTCTACAATGAGCAGTTCTTC. It encodes CSADFYNEQFF. The rearrangement uses TRBV20-1 and TRBJ2-1; D is undetermined. This CDR3 has 11 amino acids. V was cut by 5 bases and J by 3 bases, with 5 bases left in between. Per germline, CDR1 DFQATT and CDR2 SNEGSKA (reference sequence).

J is TRBJ2-7 and V is TRBV7-9; unclear D gene. Germline loops: CDR1 SEHNR, CDR2 FQNEAQ (reference sequence). The CDR3 has 15 amino acids. V was pared by 1 base and J by 3 bases, with 13 bases between. This chain's CDR3 is CASSLDGTMVYEQYF. DNA of the CDR3: TGTGCCAGCAGCTTAGACGGCACCATGGTCTACGAGCAGTACTTC.

J is TRBJ1-1 and V is TRBV6-6, with 8 bases fitting TRBD1. The CDR3 loop spans 14 amino acids. The J segment lost 1 base and the V segment lost 7 bases, leaving 5 bases of the junction unmatched. CDR1 is MNHNY and CDR2 is SVGAGI in the germline V gene (reference sequence). The CDR3 DNA is TGTGCCAGCACCCAACAGGGGGGGAACACTGAAGCTTTCTTT. It is translated as CASTQQGGNTEAFF.

V usage is TRBV5-6 and J usage is TRBJ2-5, with D perhaps matching TRBD1 or TRBD2 (6 bases each). The CDR3 length is 15 residues. Trimming shortened V by 2 bases and J by 7 bases, and 18 bases separated the two germline ends. Germline V gene lookup returns CDR1 SGHDT and CDR2 YYEEEE. CDR3: CASSLFSGGRGTQYF. As DNA, the CDR3 is TGTGCCAGCAGCTTATTTTCTGGGGGGCGGGGGACCCAGTACTTC. Supplemented by reference TRBV5-6 and TRBJ2-5, the full variable domain reads DAGVTQSPTHLIKTRGQQVTLRCSPKSGHDTVSWYQQALGQGPQFIFQYYEEEERQRGNFPDRFSGHQFPNYSSELNVNALLLGDSALYLCASSLFSGGRGTQYFGPGTRLLVL.

This clone was detected only a few times. The chain has TRBV7-9 and TRBJ2-5; no clear D gene. The CDR3 consists of 11 residues. V dropped 8 bases and J dropped 3 bases, with 7 bases sitting between them. The germline CDR1 and CDR2 sequences are SEHNR and FQNEAQ (reference sequence). The CDR3 region is CASRVKETQYF. In DNA form, the CDR3 reads TGTGCCAGCCGCGTTAAAGAGACCCAGTACTTC.

The chain recombines TRBV7-8 with TRBJ2-1; 8 bases line up with TRBD1. CDR3 length equals 15 residues. Germline CDR1 reads SGHVS; CDR2 reads FQNEAQ. Losses at the gene ends were 5 bases for V and 9 bases for J; bases not matched to a gene: 12. DNA of the CDR3: TGTGCCAGCAGCCAGAGAGGTACAGGGGGACCTGAGCAGTTCTTC. This codes for CASSQRGTGGPEQFF.

J is TRBJ2-7 and V is TRBV6-5, with D possibly being TRBD1 or TRBD2 (5 bases each). CDR1 and CDR2 (germline): MNHEY, SVGAGI. The germline V and J ends were trimmed by 7 bases and 3 bases, with 7 bases remaining between them. The CDR3 loop spans 11 amino acids. CDR3 residues: CASTGGYEQYF. The CDR3 region has the DNA TGTGCCAGCACTGGGGGCTACGAGCAGTACTTC.

The chain joins TRBV4-3 to TRBJ2-1; D is ambiguous. CDR3 length equals 15 residues. Trimming left V 2 bases short and J 5 bases short, with 13 bases between. Germline V gene data show CDR1 as LGHNA and CDR2 as YSLEER. The CDR3 protein is CASSQSDVGNNEQFF. The CDR3 nucleotides are TGCGCCAGCAGCCAATCGGATGTGGGAAACAATGAGCAGTTCTTC.

This clone was found many times. The V call is TRBV2, the J call TRBJ2-7, with TRBD1 identical over 9 bases. V lost 6 bases to trimming and J lost 4 bases; unmatched junction nucleotides: 4. Germline V CDR1 and CDR2: SNHLY, FYNNEI. This CDR3 is built from 13 residues. Here the CDR3 reads CASRRTGEYEQYF. In nucleotides, the CDR3 is TGTGCCAGCAGGCGGACAGGGGAGTACGAGCAGTACTTC.

This clone was observed many times. Distinct nucleotide sequences in the sample also encode this CDR3. The chain has TRBV5-6 and TRBJ2-1; 9 bases agree with TRBD1. CDR3 length: 15 residues. Germline CDR1 SGHDT, CDR2 YYEEEE. The V segment lost 0 bases and the J segment 2 bases; nucleotides outside the gene matches: 0. CDR3 sequence: CASSLGDRAYNEQFF. In DNA, the CDR3 is TGTGCCAGCAGCTTGGGGGACAGGGCCTACAATGAGCAGTTCTTC. The whole variable domain, remainder taken from reference TRBV5-6 and TRBJ2-1, is DAGVTQSPTHLIKTRGQQVTLRCSPKSGHDTVSWYQQALGQGPQFIFQYYEEEERQRGNFPDRFSGHQFPNYSSELNVNALLLGDSALYLCASSLGDRAYNEQFFGPGTRLTVL.

The CDR3 bases are TGTGCCAGCAGCTTAGGGGGACAGCGCCGAGCTTTCTTT. It encodes CASSLGGQRRAFF. This chain joins TRBV7-9 and TRBJ1-1; 7 bases fit TRBD1. The CDR3 has 13 amino acids. The germline gives CDR1 SEHNR, CDR2 FQNEAQ (reference sequence). Trimming took 1 base from V and 10 from J; bases not matched to a gene: 6.

CDR3 residues: CASSKQGDSPLHF. The CDR3 bases are TGTGCCAGCAGCAAACAGGGAGATTCACCCCTCCACTTT. This chain joins TRBV7-6 and TRBJ1-6; D possibly corresponds to TRBD1 (6 bases). Trimming removed 5 bases from V and 8 bases from J, with 10 bases in between. This CDR3 is built from 13 residues. Germline V gene sequence: CDR1 SGHVS, CDR2 FNYEAQ.

The chain carries TRBV5-4 and TRBJ2-1; 8 nucleotides match TRBD2. CDR1 is SGHNT and CDR2 is YYREEE in the germline V gene (reference sequence). This CDR3 is built from 15 residues. Unmatched junction bases numbered 4, after V lost 0 bases and J lost 5 bases. The CDR3: CASSLGGRTNNEQFF. CDR3 DNA sequence: TGTGCCAGCAGCTTGGGCGGGAGGACAAACAATGAGCAGTTCTTC.

The V call is TRBV9, the J call TRBJ1-2, with D maybe TRBD1 (5 bases). Trimming cost V 4 bases and J 4 bases, with 14 bases left between them. The CDR3 extends over 14 amino acids. The V gene's germline CDR1 is SGDLS and CDR2 YYNGEE. The CDR3 sequence is CASSPSGTVYGYTF. The CDR3 DNA reads as TGTGCCAGCAGCCCCTCCGGGACGGTCTATGGCTACACCTTC.

This sequence joins TRBV15 and TRBJ1-2; 8 bases are a match to TRBD1. CDR1 is LNHNV, CDR2 YYDKDF, per germline (reference sequence). This CDR3 is 14 amino acids long. J gave up 4 bases and V 5 bases, and 6 bases lay outside the gene matches. Here the CDR3 DNA reads TGTGCCACCAGCCATGACAGGGGTTCCTATGGCTACACCTTC. Translated: CATSHDRGSYGYTF.

The chain is built from TRBV7-2 and TRBJ2-1; 10 bases are a match to TRBD2. J was trimmed by 7 bases and V by 6 bases; bases with no gene match: 9. There are 15 residues in the CDR3. CDR1 is SGHTA and CDR2 is FQGNSA in the germline V gene. The CDR3 region is CASSHSSGRKNEQFF. Written as DNA, the CDR3 is TGTGCCAGCAGTCACTCTAGCGGGAGAAAAAATGAGCAGTTCTTC.